This TCR beta chain was captured by sequencing in a study of CD8+CD57+ T cells in acquired aplastic anemia. Findings and limits, study-wide: Between the patient and control groups, CD8+ Simpson's diversity did not differ significantly.

CDR3 and TCR beta VDJ profiling relied on genomic DNA as the template. TCRdb re-derived calls from the reads in MiXCR, one entry per CDR3 protein. This table holds about 180,000 distinct CDR3 sequences, 45% to 55% found once. On this clonotype itself: The target antigen is unknown.

For sequencing, patients were chosen who had shown expansion of CD8+CD57+ cells by flow cytometry. Untreated patients provided the blood samples, with no therapy given before sampling. The receptor's source is a human donor with aplastic anemia. Sequencing was performed on sorted CD4+, CD8+, or CD8+CD57+ T cells (not recorded which) from PBMCs.

The CDR3 coding sequence is TGTGCCAGCAGCGGCACAGGTGGGACCGGGGAGCTGTTTTTT. Translating it yields CASSGTGGTGELFF. V and J are TRBV7-9 and TRBJ2-2; D is possibly TRBD1 (5 bases). V lost 5 bases, J lost 5 bases, and 12 bases lay in between. The CDR3 is made up of 14 amino acids. Looked up from germline, CDR1 is SEHNR and CDR2 is FQNEAQ (reference sequence).